This TCR beta chain was obtained from a study of blood T cell repertoires in COVID-19. Original data processing: Estimation of nucleated cell counts was performed using reference gene primer amplification. Method: immunoSEQ multiplex PCR; TCRdb's copy keeps in-frame clones and lacks some. V and J calls and clone size follow that table, whereas D and trimming were derived from the DNA. This sample has 120,000 or so clones, with about 91% found just once. This CDR3 region has 16 residues. V gave up 2 bases and J gave up 4 bases, with 17 bases separating them. Germline V gene sequence: CDR1 SEHNR, CDR2 FQNEAQ (reference sequence).

The sequenced sample was peripheral blood. The receptor's source is a woman aged 50 to 60 with active or convalescent COVID-19. The chain carries TRBV7-9 and TRBJ2-5; D is perhaps TRBD2 (6 bases). DNA of the CDR3: TGTGCCAGCAGCTTAAAACCTAGCGAGGCTCGAGAGACCCAGTACTTC. Residues: CASSLKPSEARETQYF. Combining the CDR3 with reference TRBV7-9 and TRBJ2-5 gives the whole variable domain DTGVSQNPRHKITKRGQNVTFRCDPISEHNRLYWYRQTLGQGPEFLTYFQNEAQLEKSRLLSDRFSAERPKGSFSTLEIQRTEQGDSAMYLCASSLKPSEARETQYFGPGTRLLVL.